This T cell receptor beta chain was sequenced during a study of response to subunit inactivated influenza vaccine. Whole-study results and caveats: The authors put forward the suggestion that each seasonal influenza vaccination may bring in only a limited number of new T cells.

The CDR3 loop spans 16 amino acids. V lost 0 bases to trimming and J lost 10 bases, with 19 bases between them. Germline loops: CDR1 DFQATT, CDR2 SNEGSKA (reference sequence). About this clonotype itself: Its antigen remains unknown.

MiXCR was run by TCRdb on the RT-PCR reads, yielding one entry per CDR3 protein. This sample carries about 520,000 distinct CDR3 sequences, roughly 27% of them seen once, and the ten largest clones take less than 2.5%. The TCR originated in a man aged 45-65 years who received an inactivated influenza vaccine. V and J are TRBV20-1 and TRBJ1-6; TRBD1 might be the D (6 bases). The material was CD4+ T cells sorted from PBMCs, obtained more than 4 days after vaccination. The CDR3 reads CSARDPLGGAGSPLHF. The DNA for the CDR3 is TGCAGTGCTAGAGACCCGTTGGGGGGGGCGGGCTCACCCCTCCACTTT.